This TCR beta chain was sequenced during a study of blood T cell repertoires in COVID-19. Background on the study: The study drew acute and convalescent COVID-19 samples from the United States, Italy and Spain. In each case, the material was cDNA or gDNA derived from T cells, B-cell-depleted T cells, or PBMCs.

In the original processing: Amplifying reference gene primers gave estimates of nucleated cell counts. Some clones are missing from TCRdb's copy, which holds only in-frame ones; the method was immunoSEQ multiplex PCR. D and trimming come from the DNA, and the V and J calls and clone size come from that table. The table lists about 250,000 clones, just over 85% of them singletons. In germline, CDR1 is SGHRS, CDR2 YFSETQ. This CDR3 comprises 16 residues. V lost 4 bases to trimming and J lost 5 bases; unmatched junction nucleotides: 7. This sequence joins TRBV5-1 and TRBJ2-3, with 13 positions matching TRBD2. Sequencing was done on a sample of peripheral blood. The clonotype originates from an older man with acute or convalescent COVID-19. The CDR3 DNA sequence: TGCGCCAGCAGCCTAGGGACTAGCGGGGTTGGAGATACGCAGTATTTT. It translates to CASSLGTSGVGDTQYF.